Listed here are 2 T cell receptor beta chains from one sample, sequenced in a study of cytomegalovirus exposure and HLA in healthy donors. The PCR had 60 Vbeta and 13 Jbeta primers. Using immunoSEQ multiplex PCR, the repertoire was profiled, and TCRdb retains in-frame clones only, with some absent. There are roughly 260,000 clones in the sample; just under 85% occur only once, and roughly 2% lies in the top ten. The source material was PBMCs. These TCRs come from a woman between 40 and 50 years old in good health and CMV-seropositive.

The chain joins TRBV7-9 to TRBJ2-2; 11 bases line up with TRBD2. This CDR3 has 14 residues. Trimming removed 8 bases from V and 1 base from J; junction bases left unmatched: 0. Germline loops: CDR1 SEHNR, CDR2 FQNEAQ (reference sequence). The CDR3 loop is CASGTSGNTGELFF. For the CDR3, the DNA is TGTGCCAGCGGGACTAGCGGGAACACCGGGGAGCTGTTTTTT.

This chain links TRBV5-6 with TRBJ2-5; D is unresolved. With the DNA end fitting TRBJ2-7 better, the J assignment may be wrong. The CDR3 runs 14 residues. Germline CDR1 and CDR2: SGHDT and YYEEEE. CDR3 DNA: TGTGCCAGCAGCTTCCCCCCGAGCTCCTACGAGCAGTACTTC. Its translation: CASSFPPSSYEQYF.